The 24 T cell receptor beta chains below all came from one sample that was sequenced in a study of molecular identifiers for immune sequencing clone quantification. Each CDR3 protein gets one entry after TCRdb re-called the PCR reads with MiXCR. The sample holds approximately 670,000 distinct CDR3 sequences, nearly 20% seen once. The sample consisted of naive CD8+ T cells from blood, with Jurkat cell RNA spiked in. The subset was: FACS-sorted CD8+CD4-CCR7+CD45RA+ naive T cells. The source is a human donor in good health. Some libraries in this study had Jurkat cell RNA spiked in.

This clonotype has a count of ten or more. V gene TRBV5-5 combines with J gene TRBJ2-3, with D perhaps TRBD1 (5 bases). Germline CDR1 reads SGHKS; CDR2 reads YYEKEE (reference sequence). CDR3 size: 14 residues. V was pared by 5 bases and J by 3 bases, with 13 bases between. The CDR3 DNA is TGTGCCAGCAGTTCAGACAGCCGGACAGATACGCAGTATTTT. This gives the protein CASSSDSRTDTQYF.

This clonotype has just a few counts. The rearrangement uses TRBV6-2 or TRBV6-3 and TRBJ2-2; 7 bases are a match to TRBD2. Trimming took 2 bases from V and 5 from J; bases not matched to a gene: 5. The germline V gene encodes CDR1 MNHEY and CDR2 SVGEGT. The CDR3 loop spans 15 amino acids. The CDR3 bases are TGTGCCAGCAGTTACCCCAGGGAGGGGACCGGGGAGCTGTTTTTT. It translates to CASSYPREGTGELFF.

This clonotype was counted at least ten times. The chain links TRBV7-9 to TRBJ1-6; no definite D call. The CDR3 consists of 15 residues. Germline values: CDR1 SEHNR, CDR2 FQNEAQ (reference sequence). Between the trimmed V and J ends, which lost 1 base and 4 bases, there was a span of 8 bases. In DNA, the CDR3 is TGTGCCAGCAGCTTAGAAGTGAGGTATAATTCACCCCTCCACTTT. This codes for CASSLEVRYNSPLHF.

This clonotype occurred once. It may be a read error: a sequence one base away is much more abundant. The chain couples TRBV20-1 to TRBJ2-7; D tentatively fits TRBD1 or TRBD2 (6 bases each). The CDR3 consists of 12 residues. Trimming removed 0 bases at V and 7 bases at J, with 10 bases between. CDR1 is DFQATT, CDR2 SNEGSKA, per germline (reference sequence). CDR3: CSARDKGGEQYF. In nucleotides, the CDR3 is TGCAGTGCTAGAGACAAGGGGGGAGAGCAGTACTTC.

In the case of this clonotype: Given a much more abundant clone one base away, this may be a read error. Here the CDR3 omits its conserved ending phenylalanine or tryptophan, so a read error is the likely source. The V call is TRBV5-6, the J call TRBJ1-1; possible D gene TRBD1, 5 bases. CDR1 is SGHDT and CDR2 is YYEEEE in the germline V gene. The V and J ends lost 3 bases and 4 bases respectively, with 19 bases between them. This CDR3 region has 16 residues. As DNA, the CDR3 is TGTGCCAGCAGCTCGGATTGGGGGGTCGGGGGCACTGAAGCTTTCCTT. Translation gives CASSSDWGVGGTEAFL.

As concerns this clonotype: A much larger clonotype is one base distant, so this may be a read error. The V gene is TRBV20-1, the J gene TRBJ2-7, with TRBD1 as a possible D gene (6 bases). In germline, CDR1 is DFQATT, CDR2 SNEGSKA (reference sequence). V was trimmed by 5 bases and J by 0 bases, leaving 11 bases between them. The CDR3 length is 13 residues. The CDR3 DNA reads TGCAGTGCTGGTTGGGACAACTCCTACGAGCAGTACTTC. Encoded protein: CSAGWDNSYEQYF.

This clonotype was observed at least ten times. The genes are TRBV6-2 or TRBV6-3 and TRBJ2-7, with TRBD1 identical over 8 bases. V lost 5 bases and J lost 1; bases outside the gene matches: 16. Germline lookup yields CDR1 MNHEY and CDR2 SVGEGT. This CDR3 is built from 18 residues. The CDR3 nucleotides read TGTGCCAGCAGTCACGGGGCCCGGACAGGGCTTGTATCCTACGAGCAGTACTTC. Encoded protein: CASSHGARTGLVSYEQYF.

The chain uses TRBV25-1 and TRBJ1-6, with unresolved D. The V gene lost 4 bases and the J gene lost 7 bases, with 17 bases spanning the gap. The CDR3 is made up of 16 amino acids. Germline values: CDR1 MGHDK, CDR2 SYGVNS. CDR3 sequence (DNA): TGTGCCAGCAGTGTCGGCAGCAAACTCCGAAATTCACCCCTCCACTTT. Protein: CASSVGSKLRNSPLHF.

The chain couples TRBV5-4 to TRBJ2-5; a weak D match, TRBD1 (5 bases). CDR1 and CDR2 (germline): SGHNT, YYREEE (reference sequence). The CDR3 spans 13 residues. V dropped 2 bases and J dropped 5 bases, with 10 bases sitting between them. As DNA, the CDR3 is TGTGCCAGCAGCTTCAGGGAAGAGGAGACCCAGTACTTC. It encodes CASSFREEETQYF.

This clonotype has at least ten counts. The chain recombines TRBV4-1 with TRBJ2-1; 9 bases line up with TRBD1. This CDR3 comprises 15 residues. V was clipped by 6 bases and J by 4 bases; unmatched bases: 7. The V gene's germline CDR1 is MGHRA and CDR2 YSYEKL. The CDR3: CASRPLGTGYNEQFF. CDR3 nucleotide sequence: TGCGCCAGCAGGCCACTCGGGACAGGGTACAATGAGCAGTTCTTC.

This clonotype was counted ten times or more. The V call is TRBV10-3, the J call TRBJ2-7, with TRBD2 matching 11 bases. The CDR3 runs to 17 residues. From germline, CDR1 is ENHRY and CDR2 SYGVKD. J lost 3 bases, V lost 3 bases, and 10 bases had no gene match. DNA for the CDR3: TGTGCCATCAGTGAACTTTTAGCGGGAGGGCCACTCTACGAGCAGTACTTC. Its protein is CAISELLAGGPLYEQYF.

Concerning this clonotype: It may be a read error: a sequence one base away is much more abundant. The genes are TRBV5-6 and TRBJ1-3; the D is unclear. Germline CDR1 reads SGHDT; CDR2 reads YYEEEE. CDR3 length equals 14 residues. V lost 4 bases, J lost 0 bases, and 8 bases lay in between. The CDR3 sequence is CASSPVNSGNTIYF. CDR3 bases: TGTGCCAGCAGCCCAGTCAACTCTGGAAACACCATATATTTT.

Concerning this clonotype: The junction and the germline gene differ at one end; a read error may be behind it. The chain joins TRBV5-1 to TRBJ2-5; tentatively, D is TRBD2 (6 bases). CDR1 and CDR2 (germline): SGHRS, YFSETQ. CDR3 length: 16 residues. The CDR3 loop is CASSLVVRAGQETQCF. For the CDR3, the DNA is TGCGCCAGCAGCTTGGTTGTCCGAGCGGGCCAAGAAACCCAGTGCTTC.

This clonotype has a count of ten or more. This chain uses TRBV6-2 or TRBV6-3 with TRBJ1-5; D is undetermined. V lost 7 bases and J lost 2, with 12 bases in between. From germline, CDR1 is MNHEY and CDR2 SVGEGT. The CDR3 covers 14 residues. The chain's CDR3 is CASTQFGGNQPQHF. The CDR3 DNA is TGTGCCAGCACCCAATTTGGGGGCAATCAGCCCCAGCATTTT.

Remarks on this clonotype: At one end the junction does not follow the germline gene, possibly because of a read error. This chain uses TRBV7-3 with TRBJ2-3, with a possible D match to TRBD2 (6 bases). The CDR3 runs to 15 residues. CDR1 SGHTA and CDR2 FQGTGA come from the germline V gene. CDR3 DNA: TGTGCCAGCAGCTTACTTAGCGGATTCACAGATATGCAGTATTTT. This gives the protein CASSLLSGFTDMQYF.

This clonotype appeared a few times. This chain joins TRBV27 and TRBJ2-2, with a tentative D call TRBD1 (6 bases). The V end lost 7 bases, the J end lost 2 bases, and 8 bases lay between the germline ends. The CDR3 covers 13 residues. Germline V gene sequence: CDR1 MNHEY, CDR2 SMNVEV (reference sequence). The CDR3 coding sequence is TGTGCCAGCAAGGGACAAAACACCGGGGAGCTGTTTTTT. Its translation: CASKGQNTGELFF.

About this clonotype: At one end the junction does not follow the germline gene, possibly because of a read error. J is TRBJ2-2 and V is TRBV29-1; D is tentatively TRBD1 or TRBD2 (6 bases each). Per the germline V gene, CDR1 is SQVTM and CDR2 is ANQGSEA. The length of the CDR3 is 12 residues. CDR3 residues: CSVVQGNGGLFF. The DNA for the CDR3 is TGCAGCGTCGTACAGGGTAACGGGGGGCTGTTTTTT.

In its sample, this clonotype was seen many times. This chain connects TRBV29-1 to TRBJ2-7; D unresolved. Trimming pared 4 bases from V and 2 bases from J, leaving 9 bases between. Germline V gene data show CDR1 as SQVTM and CDR2 as ANQGSEA. The CDR3 has 12 residues. The CDR3 sequence is CSVGVAPYEQYF. Written as DNA, the CDR3 is TGCAGCGTTGGTGTAGCACCCTACGAGCAGTACTTC.

There are a few counts of this clonotype. This chain joins TRBV27 and TRBJ2-5; TRBD2 matches at 10 bases. The CDR3 contains 16 residues. Germline assignment: CDR1 MNHEY and CDR2 SMNVEV (reference sequence). The ends lost 8 bases at V and 3 bases at J; junction bases unmatched: 12. The CDR3 DNA reads TGTGCCAGCTATCCCTTTGGACTAGCGGTCAAAGAGACCCAGTACTTC. Protein product: CASYPFGLAVKETQYF.

This clonotype has ten or more counts. CDR3 in amino acids: CASSHTRVSGEQYF. In DNA form, the CDR3 reads TGTGCCAGCAGCCACACCCGGGTCTCGGGGGAGCAGTACTTC. V is TRBV5-5 and J is TRBJ2-7, with D tentatively TRBD2 (5 bases). There are 14 residues in the CDR3. With 4 bases removed from V and 7 bases from J, the gap between germline ends came to 18 bases. Germline assignment: CDR1 SGHKS and CDR2 YYEKEE (reference sequence).

This clonotype was detected ten times or more. The V gene is TRBV6-6, the J gene TRBJ1-5, with D maybe TRBD1 (6 bases). The CDR3 consists of 15 residues. CDR1 and CDR2 from the germline V gene are MNHNY and SVGAGI (reference sequence). Deletions cut 2 bases from V and 4 bases from J, with 12 bases between. CDR3 nucleotides: TGTGCCAGCAGTTACGGGGGCGGTTTGAATCAGCCCCAGCATTTT. The encoded protein is CASSYGGGLNQPQHF.

On this clonotype itself: A much larger clone is a single base away; this may be a read error. V and J are TRBV9 and TRBJ2-5, with D unresolved. The CDR3 is 16 residues long. Germline assignment: CDR1 SGDLS and CDR2 YYNGEE. CDR3 in amino acids: CVSSSAPARSQETQYF. The CDR3 coding sequence is TGTGTCAGCAGCTCCGCACCGGCACGATCTCAAGAGACCCAGTACTTC. Variable domain in full (rest from reference TRBV9 and TRBJ2-5): DSGVTQTPKHLITATGQRVTLRCSPRSGDLSVYWYQQSLDQGLQFLIQYYNGEERAKGNILERFSAQQFPDLHSELNLSSLELGDSALYFCVSSSAPARSQETQYFGPGTRLLVL.

This clonotype was counted many times. V and J are TRBV7-2 and TRBJ2-7, with 7 bases fitting TRBD1. The junction had 14 bases not matched to a gene; V was cut back by 8 bases and J by 4 bases. The CDR3 totals 15 residues. CDR1 SGHTA and CDR2 FQGNSA come from the germline V gene. In nucleotides, the CDR3 is TGTGCCAGCGCCCCCAGGGAACGGGACAGTTACGAGCAGTACTTC. Its translation is CASAPRERDSYEQYF.

This clonotype was seen ten or more times. This chain joins TRBV27 and TRBJ2-5; D remains ambiguous. CDR3 length: 12 residues. V lost 4 bases and J 4 bases, leaving 7 bases between the germline ends. Germline V gives CDR1 MNHEY, CDR2 SMNVEV (reference sequence). DNA of the CDR3: TGTGCCAGCAGTTCCCTAGGAGAGACCCAGTACTTC. As protein: CASSSLGETQYF.